The rows below give T cell receptor beta chains drawn from one sample of a study of T cell responses to AZD1222 COVID-19 vaccine. The table came from immunoSEQ multiplex PCR; TCRdb's copy has only in-frame clones and leaves some out. The repertoire holds about 120,000 clones, with more than 75% as singletons. The sequenced sample was peripheral blood, obtained on day 0 of AZD1222 vaccination. These receptors were collected from an adult in good health. Each CDR3 is given with its conserved first and last residue. D genes are given only for firm matches. The size of a clone is reported for some rows only, either as once, few or many, or as a class for expanded clones.

NA	NA	TRBV3-1/TRBV3-2	TRBJ1-1	CASSQSYRVRDTEAFF	TGTGCCAGCAGCCAGTCGTACAGGGTGAGGGACACTGAAGCTTTCTTT
NA	NA	TRBV6-5	TRBJ1-1	CASRGGGDWTEAFF	TGTGCCAGCAGGGGAGGGGGGGATTGGACTGAAGCTTTCTTT
NA	NA	TRBV19	TRBJ1-1	CASSTQTMNTEAFF	TGTGCCAGTAGTACACAGACTATGAACACTGAAGCTTTCTTT
few	NA	TRBV6-5	TRBJ1-3	CASRSGPSSGNTIYF	TGTGCCAGCAGAAGCGGGCCGAGCTCTGGAAACACCATATATTTT
NA	NA	TRBV6-5	TRBJ1-2	CASRTDTGLDYTF	TGTGCCAGCAGGACCGACACGGGTCTCGACTACACCTTC
NA	NA	TRBV12-5	TRBJ2-7	CATSPGLYEQYF	TGTGCAACGTCCCCGGGCCTTTACGAGCAGTACTTC
NA	TRBD1	TRBV6-2/TRBV6-3	TRBJ1-5	CASSWGQLNQPQHF	TGTGCCAGCAGCTGGGGACAGCTCAATCAGCCCCAGCATTTT
NA	NA	TRBV29-1	TRBJ1-1	CSVGGTLNTEAFF	TGCAGCGTTGGTGGGACTTTGAACACTGAAGCTTTCTTT
NA	TRBD1	TRBV9	TRBJ2-7	CASSRQGSYEQYF	TGTGCCAGCAGTCGACAGGGTTCCTACGAGCAGTACTTC
once	NA	TRBV19	TRBJ1-2	CASSSPILSGIGGYTF	TGTGCCAGTAGCTCACCTATTTTATCAGGGATAGGCGGCTACACCTTC